The sequence of this TCR beta chain was determined in a study of identical twins. The CDR3 runs to 16 residues. V was trimmed by 1 base and J by 3 bases, leaving 15 bases between them. Looked up from germline, CDR1 is LGHNA and CDR2 is YSLEER. Study outcomes and limitations: Out-of-frame TCR alpha sharing in monozygotic twins exceeded recombination model predictions. Twin-shared out-of-frame alpha sequences showed excess low generation probability.

Comment on this clonotype: The antigen is unknown.

In TCRdb, the 5' RACE reads were re-called with MiXCR into one record per CDR3 protein. The sample holds about 570,000 distinct CDR3 sequences, 9.5% to 10% seen once. The same specimen was also included in a second study, on yellow fever vaccine responses in identical twins. This second study notes: It has been reported that, in twins, the vaccine T cell response seemed partly convergent and partly personalized.

Sequenced: PBMCs. V gene TRBV4-3 combines with J gene TRBJ2-5; a possible D gene is TRBD2 (6 bases). This TCR was recovered from a young woman in good health. The CDR3 reads CASSQGSGGSEETQYF. The DNA of the CDR3 is TGCGCCAGCAGCCAAGGGAGTGGGGGGTCGGAAGAGACCCAGTACTTC.